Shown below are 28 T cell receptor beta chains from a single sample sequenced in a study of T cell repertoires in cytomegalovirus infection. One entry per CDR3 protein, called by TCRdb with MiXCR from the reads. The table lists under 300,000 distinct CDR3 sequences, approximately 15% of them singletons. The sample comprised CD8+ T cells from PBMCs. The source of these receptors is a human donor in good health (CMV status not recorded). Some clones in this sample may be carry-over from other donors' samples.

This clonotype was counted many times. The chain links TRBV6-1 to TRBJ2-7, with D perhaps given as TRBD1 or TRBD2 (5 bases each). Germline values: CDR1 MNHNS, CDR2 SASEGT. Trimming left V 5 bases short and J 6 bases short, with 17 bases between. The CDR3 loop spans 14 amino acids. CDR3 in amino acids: CASSLTTGTPEQYF. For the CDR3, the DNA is TGTGCCAGCAGTTTGACAACCGGGACCCCCGAGCAGTACTTC.

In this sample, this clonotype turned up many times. The DNA of the CDR3 is TGTGCCAGTGGGAAAGCGGGCAGGGCGATCTACGAGCAGTACTTC. Protein product: CASGKAGRAIYEQYF. The chain links TRBV7-9 to TRBJ2-7; tentative D call: TRBD2 (6 bases). The CDR3 length is 15 residues. Germline V gives CDR1 SEHNR, CDR2 FQNEAQ (reference sequence). V lost 9 bases and J lost 3, with 21 bases in between.

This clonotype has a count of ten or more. The CDR3 DNA sequence: TGTGCCAGCAGCTTAGGGGACAGTCCTGCCTACAATGAGCAGTTCTTC. Translation gives CASSLGDSPAYNEQFF. The gene calls are TRBV7-9 and TRBJ2-1; 7 positions agree with TRBD1. The CDR3 sequence is 16 residues long. The germline gives CDR1 SEHNR, CDR2 FQNEAQ (reference sequence). J lost 2 bases, V lost 1 base, and 5 bases had no gene match.

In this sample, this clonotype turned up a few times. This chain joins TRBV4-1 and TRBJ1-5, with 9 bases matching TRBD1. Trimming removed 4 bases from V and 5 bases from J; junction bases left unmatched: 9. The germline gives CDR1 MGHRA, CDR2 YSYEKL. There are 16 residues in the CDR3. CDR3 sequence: CASSLGGQGLDQPQHF. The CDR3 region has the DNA TGCGCCAGCAGCCTGGGCGGACAGGGGCTGGATCAGCCCCAGCATTTT.

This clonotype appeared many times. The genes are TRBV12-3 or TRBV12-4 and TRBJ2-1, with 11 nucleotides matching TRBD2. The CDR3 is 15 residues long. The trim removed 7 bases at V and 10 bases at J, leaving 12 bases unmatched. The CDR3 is CASTKRTSGFGEQFF. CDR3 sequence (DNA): TGTGCCAGCACCAAGAGGACTAGCGGGTTCGGCGAGCAGTTCTTC.

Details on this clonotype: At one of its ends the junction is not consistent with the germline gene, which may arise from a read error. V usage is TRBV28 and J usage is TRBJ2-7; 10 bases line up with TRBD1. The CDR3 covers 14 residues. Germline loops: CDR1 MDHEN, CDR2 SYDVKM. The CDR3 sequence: CASCMTGGGYDQYF. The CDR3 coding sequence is TGTGCCAGCTGCATGACAGGGGGCGGCTACGATCAGTACTTC.

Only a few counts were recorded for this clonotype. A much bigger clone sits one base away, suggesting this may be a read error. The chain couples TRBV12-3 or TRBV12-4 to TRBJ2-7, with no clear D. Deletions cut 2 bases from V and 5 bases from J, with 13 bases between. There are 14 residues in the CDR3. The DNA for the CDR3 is TGTGCCAGCAGTTTAAGGAACAAATCGAACGAGCAGTACTTC. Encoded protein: CASSLRNKSNEQYF.

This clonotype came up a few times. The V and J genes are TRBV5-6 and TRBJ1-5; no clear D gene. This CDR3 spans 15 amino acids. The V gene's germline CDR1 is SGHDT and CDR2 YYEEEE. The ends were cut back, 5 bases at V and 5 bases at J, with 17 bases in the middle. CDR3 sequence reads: CASRLLTIGHQPQHF. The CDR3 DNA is TGTGCCAGCAGATTACTGACAATAGGCCATCAGCCCCAGCATTTT.

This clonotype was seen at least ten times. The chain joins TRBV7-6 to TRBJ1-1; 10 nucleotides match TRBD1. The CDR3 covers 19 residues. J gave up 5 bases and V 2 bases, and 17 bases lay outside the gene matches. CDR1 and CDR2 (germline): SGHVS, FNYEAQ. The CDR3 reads CASSLRARGQGNPSTEAFF. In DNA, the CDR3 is TGTGCCAGCAGCTTAAGAGCCCGGGGACAGGGGAATCCTTCGACTGAAGCTTTCTTT.

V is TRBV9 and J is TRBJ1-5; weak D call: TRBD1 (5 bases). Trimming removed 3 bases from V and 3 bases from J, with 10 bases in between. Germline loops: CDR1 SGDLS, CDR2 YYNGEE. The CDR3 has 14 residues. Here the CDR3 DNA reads TGTGCCAGCAGCGACGACAGTTACAATCAGCCCCAGCATTTT. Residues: CASSDDSYNQPQHF. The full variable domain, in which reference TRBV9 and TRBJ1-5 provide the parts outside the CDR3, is DSGVTQTPKHLITATGQRVTLRCSPRSGDLSVYWYQQSLDQGLQFLIQYYNGEERAKGNILERFSAQQFPDLHSELNLSSLELGDSALYFCASSDDSYNQPQHFGDGTRLSIL.

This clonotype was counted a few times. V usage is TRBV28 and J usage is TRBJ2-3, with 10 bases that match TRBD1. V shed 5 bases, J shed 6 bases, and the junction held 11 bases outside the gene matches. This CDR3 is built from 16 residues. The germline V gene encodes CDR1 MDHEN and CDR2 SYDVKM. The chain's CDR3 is CASSHTRDRGRDTQYF. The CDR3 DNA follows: TGTGCCAGCAGTCATACCCGGGACAGGGGCAGGGATACGCAGTATTTT.

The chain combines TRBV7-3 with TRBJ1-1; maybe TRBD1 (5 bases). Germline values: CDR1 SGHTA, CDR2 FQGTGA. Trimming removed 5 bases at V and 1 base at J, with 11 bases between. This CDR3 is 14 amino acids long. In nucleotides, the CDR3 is TGTGCCAGCAGCCCCGGGGCAGGGAACACTGAAGCTTTCTTT. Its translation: CASSPGAGNTEAFF. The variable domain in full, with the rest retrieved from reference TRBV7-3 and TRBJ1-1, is GAGVSQTPSNKVTEKGKYVELRCDPISGHTALYWYRQSLGQGPEFLIYFQGTGAADDSGLPNDRFFAVRPEGSVSTLKIQRTERGDSAVYLCASSPGAGNTEAFFGQGTRLTVV.

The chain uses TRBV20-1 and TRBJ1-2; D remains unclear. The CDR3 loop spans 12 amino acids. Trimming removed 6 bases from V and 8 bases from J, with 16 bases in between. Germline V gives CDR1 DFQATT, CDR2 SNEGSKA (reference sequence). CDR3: CSAPSWYEGYTF. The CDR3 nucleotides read TGCAGTGCACCCAGTTGGTATGAGGGCTACACCTTC.

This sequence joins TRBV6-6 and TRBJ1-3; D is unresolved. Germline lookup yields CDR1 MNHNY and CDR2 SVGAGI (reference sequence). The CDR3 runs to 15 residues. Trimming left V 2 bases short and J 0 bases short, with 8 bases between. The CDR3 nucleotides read TGTGCCAGCAGTTACGGCGGAACCTCTGGAAACACCATATATTTT. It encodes CASSYGGTSGNTIYF.

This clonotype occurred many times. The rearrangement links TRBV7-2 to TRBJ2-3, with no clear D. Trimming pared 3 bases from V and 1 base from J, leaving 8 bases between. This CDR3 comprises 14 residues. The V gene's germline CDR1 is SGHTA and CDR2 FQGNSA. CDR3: CASSFFKRTDTQYF. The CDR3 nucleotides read TGTGCCAGCAGCTTTTTCAAACGCACAGATACGCAGTATTTT.

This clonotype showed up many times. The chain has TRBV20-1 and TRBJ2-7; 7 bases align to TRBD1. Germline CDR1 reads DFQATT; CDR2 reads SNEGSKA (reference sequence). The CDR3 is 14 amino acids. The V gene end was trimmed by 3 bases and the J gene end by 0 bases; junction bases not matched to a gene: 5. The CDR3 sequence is CSARPTGSSYEQYF. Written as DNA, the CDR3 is TGCAGTGCTAGGCCGACAGGGAGCTCCTACGAGCAGTACTTC.

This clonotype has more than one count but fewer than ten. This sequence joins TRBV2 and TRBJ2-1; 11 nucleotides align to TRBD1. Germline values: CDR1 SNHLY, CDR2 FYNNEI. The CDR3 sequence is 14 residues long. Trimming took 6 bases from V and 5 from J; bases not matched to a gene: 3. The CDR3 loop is CASRGTGGHNEQFF. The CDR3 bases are TGTGCCAGCAGAGGGACAGGGGGTCACAATGAGCAGTTCTTC.

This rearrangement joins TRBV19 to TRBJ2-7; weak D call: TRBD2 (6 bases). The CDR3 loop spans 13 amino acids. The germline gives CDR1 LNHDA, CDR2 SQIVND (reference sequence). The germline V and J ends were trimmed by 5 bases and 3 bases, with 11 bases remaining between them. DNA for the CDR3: TGTGCCAGTAGTCCCCACGGGGGCTACGAGCAGTACTTC. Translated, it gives CASSPHGGYEQYF.

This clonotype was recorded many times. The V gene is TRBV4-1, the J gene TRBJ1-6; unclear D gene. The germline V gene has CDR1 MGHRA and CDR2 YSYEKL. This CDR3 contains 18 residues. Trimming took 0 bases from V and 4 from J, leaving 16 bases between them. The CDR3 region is CASSQDPAGEFYNSPLHF. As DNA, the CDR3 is TGCGCCAGCAGCCAAGACCCGGCTGGAGAATTTTATAATTCACCCCTCCACTTT.

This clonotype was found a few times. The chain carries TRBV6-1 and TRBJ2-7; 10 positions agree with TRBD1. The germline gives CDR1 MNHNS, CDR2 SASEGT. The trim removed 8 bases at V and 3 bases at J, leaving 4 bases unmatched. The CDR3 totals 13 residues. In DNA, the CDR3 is TGTGCCAGCGGGTGGACAGGGGGCTACGAGCAGTACTTC. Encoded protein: CASGWTGGYEQYF.

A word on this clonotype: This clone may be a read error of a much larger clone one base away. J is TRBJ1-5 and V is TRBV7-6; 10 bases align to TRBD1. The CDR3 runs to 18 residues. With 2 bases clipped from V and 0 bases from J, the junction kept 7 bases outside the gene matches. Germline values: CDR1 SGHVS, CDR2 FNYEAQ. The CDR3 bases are TGTGCCAGCAGCTTATGCTCTTGGGACAGGGGTAGCAATCAGCCCCAGCATTTT. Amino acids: CASSLCSWDRGSNQPQHF.

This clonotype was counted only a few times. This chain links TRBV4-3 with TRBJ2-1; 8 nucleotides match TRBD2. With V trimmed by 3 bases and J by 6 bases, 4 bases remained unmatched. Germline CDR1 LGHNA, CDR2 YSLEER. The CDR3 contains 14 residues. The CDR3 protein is CASSQTSAGNEQFF. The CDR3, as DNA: TGCGCCAGCAGCCAGACTAGCGCAGGCAATGAGCAGTTCTTC.

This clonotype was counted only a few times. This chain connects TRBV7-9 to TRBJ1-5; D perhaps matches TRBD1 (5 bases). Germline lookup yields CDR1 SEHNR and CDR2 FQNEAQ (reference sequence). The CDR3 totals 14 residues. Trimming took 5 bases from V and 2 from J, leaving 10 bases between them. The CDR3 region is CASSRSGGNQPQHF. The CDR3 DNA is TGTGCCAGCAGCCGTTCGGGGGGCAATCAGCCCCAGCATTTT.

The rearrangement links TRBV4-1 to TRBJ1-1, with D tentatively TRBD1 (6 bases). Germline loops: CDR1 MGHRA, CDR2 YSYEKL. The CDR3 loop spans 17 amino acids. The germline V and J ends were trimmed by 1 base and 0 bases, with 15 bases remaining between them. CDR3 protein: CASSQVLGGSLNTEAFF. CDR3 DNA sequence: TGCGCCAGCAGCCAAGTCTTGGGGGGCTCCCTGAACACTGAAGCTTTCTTT.

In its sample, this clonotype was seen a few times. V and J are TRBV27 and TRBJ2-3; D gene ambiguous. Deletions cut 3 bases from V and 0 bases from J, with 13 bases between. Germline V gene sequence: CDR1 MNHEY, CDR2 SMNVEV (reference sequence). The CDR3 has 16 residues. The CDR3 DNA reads TGTGCCAGCAGTTTGAGGCCCACTTTTAGCACAGATACGCAGTATTTT. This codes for CASSLRPTFSTDTQYF.

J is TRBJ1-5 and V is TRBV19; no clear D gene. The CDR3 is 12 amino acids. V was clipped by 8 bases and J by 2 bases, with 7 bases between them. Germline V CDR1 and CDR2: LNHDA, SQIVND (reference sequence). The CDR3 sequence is CASWSGNQPQHF. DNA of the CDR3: TGTGCCAGTTGGTCGGGCAATCAGCCCCAGCATTTT. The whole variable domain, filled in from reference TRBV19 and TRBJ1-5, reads DGGITQSPKYLFRKEGQNVTLSCEQNLNHDAMYWYRQDPGQGLRLIYYSQIVNDFQKGDIAEGYSVSREKKESFPLTVTSAQKNPTAFYLCASWSGNQPQHFGDGTRLSIL.

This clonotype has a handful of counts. DNA of the CDR3: TGTGCCAGCAGCTTTAGGACAGAGACTGAAGCTTTCTTT. Its protein is CASSFRTETEAFF. The V gene is TRBV7-2, the J gene TRBJ1-1, with D possibly TRBD1 on 6 matching bases. Germline CDR1 is SGHTA and CDR2 is FQGNSA. V was trimmed by 3 bases and J by 5 bases, leaving 10 bases between them. This CDR3 spans 13 amino acids.

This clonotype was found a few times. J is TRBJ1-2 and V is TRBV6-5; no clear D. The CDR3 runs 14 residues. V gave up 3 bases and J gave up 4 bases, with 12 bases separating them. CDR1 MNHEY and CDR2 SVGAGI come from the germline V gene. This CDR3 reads CASSYGSAGYGYTF. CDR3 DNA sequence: TGTGCCAGCAGTTATGGGTCAGCCGGCTATGGCTACACCTTC.